The text below deals with one T cell receptor beta chain. Method: immunoSEQ multiplex PCR; TCRdb's copy keeps in-frame clones and lacks some. In the table there are about 420,000 clones, 88% of which are singletons. These data belong to a study of Ad26.COV2.S vaccination and SARS-CoV-2 variants. Described treatment: around 19 received Ad26.COV2.S at low or high dose, single or two shots; 5 received placebo; per-sample allocation not given. Samples were taken on day 63 after the first vaccine or placebo injection. Per germline, CDR1 SGHVS and CDR2 FNYEAQ. Trimming took 5 bases from V and 3 from J, leaving 17 bases between them. The length of the CDR3 is 15 residues.

The chain couples TRBV7-6 to TRBJ2-7; D might be TRBD1 (5 bases). The clonotype comes from a person between 18 and 59 years old who received the Ad26.COV2.S COVID-19 vaccine or a placebo. The starting material was peripheral blood, obtained in a trial of Ad26.COV2.S vaccine versus placebo. The CDR3 DNA is TGTGCCAGCAGCCCCATATTAGACAGAAGCTACGAGCAGTACTTC. Translated, it gives CASSPILDRSYEQYF.